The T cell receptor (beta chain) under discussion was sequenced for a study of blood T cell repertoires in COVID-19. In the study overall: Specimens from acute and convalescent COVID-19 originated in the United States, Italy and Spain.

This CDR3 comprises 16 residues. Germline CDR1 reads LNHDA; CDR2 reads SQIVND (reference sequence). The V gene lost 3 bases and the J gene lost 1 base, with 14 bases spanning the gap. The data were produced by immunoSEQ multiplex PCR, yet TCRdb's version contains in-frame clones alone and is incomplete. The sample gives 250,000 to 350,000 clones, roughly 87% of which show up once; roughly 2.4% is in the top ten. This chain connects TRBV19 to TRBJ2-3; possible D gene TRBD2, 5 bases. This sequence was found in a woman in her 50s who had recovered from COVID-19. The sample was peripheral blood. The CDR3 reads CASSIRRGSRTDTQYF. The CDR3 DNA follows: TGTGCCAGTAGTATCCGTCGGGGATCCCGCACAGATACGCAGTATTTT.